What follows are 32 T cell receptor beta chains derived from one specimen sequenced in a study of T cell repertoires in cytomegalovirus infection. Via MiXCR, TCRdb re-called the reads, giving one row per CDR3 protein. The data contain 7,500 to 9,500 distinct CDR3 sequences, around 59% of them singletons. Their cognate antigens are unknown. Sequencing was carried out using PBMCs, sequenced either directly or after in vitro stimulation (not recorded which). All receptors come from a human donor in good health (CMV status not recorded). Some clones in this sample may be carry-over from other donors' samples.

The chain joins TRBV12-3 or TRBV12-4 to TRBJ2-1; 7 bases align to TRBD2. The V gene end was trimmed by 3 bases and the J gene end by 6 bases; junction bases not matched to a gene: 8. The CDR3 contains 15 residues. The CDR3 region has the DNA TGTGCCAGCAGTTTCTGGACTAGGCACCTCAATGAGCAGTTCTTC. Translation: CASSFWTRHLNEQFF.

This clonotype was found many times. The chain joins TRBV4-2 to TRBJ2-6; either TRBD1 or TRBD2 may fit D (6 bases each). Trimming stripped 0 bases from V and 0 bases from J, with 27 bases between. This CDR3 has 23 residues. Germline CDR1 is LGHNA and CDR2 is YNFKEQ. The CDR3 here is CASSQDVGGYDLLILSGANVLTF. CDR3 in DNA: TGTGCCAGCAGCCAAGACGTCGGGGGCTACGACCTCCTAATCCTCTCTGGGGCCAACGTCCTGACTTTC.

V and J are TRBV7-2 and TRBJ2-3, with a possible D match to TRBD2 (6 bases). The germline gives CDR1 SGHTA, CDR2 FQGNSA. With 2 bases removed from V and 8 bases from J, the gap between germline ends came to 11 bases. The CDR3 runs to 13 residues. In nucleotides, the CDR3 is TGTGCCAGCAGCTTAAGGGGACTTCCTACGCAGTATTTT. It yields the protein CASSLRGLPTQYF.

The CDR3 nucleotides read TGTGCCAGCAGCGGCATGGGACAGGGGTACGAGCAGTACTTC. Protein sequence: CASSGMGQGYEQYF. V gene TRBV7-2 combines with J gene TRBJ2-7; 10 bases align to TRBD1. Unmatched junction bases numbered 5, after V lost 5 bases and J lost 4 bases. Germline CDR1 SGHTA, CDR2 FQGNSA. The CDR3 spans 14 residues.

The chain carries TRBV5-6 and TRBJ1-1, with D perhaps matching TRBD1 (6 bases). This CDR3 comprises 16 residues. CDR1 and CDR2 from the germline V gene are SGHDT and YYEEEE. The V gene lost 1 base and the J gene lost 1 base, with 14 bases spanning the gap. Written as DNA, the CDR3 is TGTGCCAGCAGCTTGAGGGGCGGACAGAGGAACACTGAAGCTTTCTTT. It is translated as CASSLRGGQRNTEAFF.

On this clonotype: The junction does not match germline at one end; this may be a read error. This chain connects TRBV7-2 to TRBJ2-3; TRBD1 might be the D (5 bases). The germline V gene encodes CDR1 SGHTA and CDR2 FQGNSA. This CDR3 is 14 amino acids long. CDR3 bases: TGTGCCTGCAGCTTAACGGACAAGATAGATACGACGTATTTT. It codes for CACSLTDKIDTTYF.

The gene calls are TRBV4-2 and TRBJ1-3; D remains ambiguous. There are 15 residues in the CDR3. V lost 0 bases, J lost 5 bases, and 11 bases lay in between. Germline lookup yields CDR1 LGHNA and CDR2 YNFKEQ. The CDR3 loop reads CASSQENRIRNTIYF. The CDR3 nucleotides are TGTGCCAGCAGCCAAGAGAACCGCATTCGAAACACCATATATTTT.

To note about this clonotype: One junction end disagrees with the germline gene, perhaps due to a read error. The V gene is TRBV7-9, the J gene TRBJ2-1, with D unclear. The CDR3 length is 16 residues. CDR1 and CDR2 from the germline V gene are SEHNR and FQNEAQ (reference sequence). Here the CDR3 DNA reads TGTGACAGCAGCTTCCGCGGCGAGAGCTCCTACAATGAGAAGTTCTTC. It codes for CDSSFRGESSYNEKFF.

Worth noting for this clonotype: The junction departs from germline at one end; a sequencing error may be responsible. V gene TRBV12-3 or TRBV12-4 combines with J gene TRBJ1-1; D ambiguous. The CDR3 contains 16 residues. The CDR3 loop reads CASSLSVSKQCTEDFF. The CDR3 region has the DNA TGTGCCAGCAGCCTCAGTGTTTCCAAACAATGCACTGAAGATTTCTTT.

This clonotype was counted once. The junction and the germline gene differ at one end; a read error may be behind it. The rearrangement links TRBV5-3 to TRBJ1-2; no clear D gene. TRBV5-3 belongs to the ORF category, with a function that is uncertain. This CDR3 comprises 14 residues. In nucleotides, the CDR3 is TGTGCCAGAAGCTTTGACGGTTCTCCCGCGAGCTACAACTTC. Protein product: CARSFDGSPASYNF.

This clonotype showed up just a few times. This rearrangement joins TRBV7-2 to TRBJ1-6, with no clear D. The V gene's germline CDR1 is SGHTA and CDR2 FQGNSA. The CDR3 has 12 residues. Trimming shortened V by 5 bases and J by 3 bases, and 2 bases separated the two germline ends. The CDR3 protein is CASSLYNSPLHF. The CDR3 DNA follows: TGTGCCAGCAGCCTCTATAATTCACCCCTCCACTTT. The variable domain in full, with the rest retrieved from reference TRBV7-2 and TRBJ1-6, is GAGVSQSPSNKVTEKGKDVELRCDPISGHTALYWYRQSLGQGLEFLIYFQGNSAPDKSGLPSDRFSAERTGGSVSTLTIQRTQQEDSAVYLCASSLYNSPLHFGNGTRLTVT.

This clonotype was detected many times. The CDR3 coding sequence is TGCGCCAGCAGCTTGGGAGGACAGGGGAATGTCAATGAGCAGTTCTTC. Translated, it gives CASSLGGQGNVNEQFF. The rearrangement uses TRBV5-1 and TRBJ2-1, with 9 bases fitting TRBD1. The CDR3 runs 16 residues. CDR1 and CDR2 from the germline V gene are SGHRS and YFSETQ. V shed 0 bases, J shed 6 bases, and the junction held 7 bases outside the gene matches. Variable domain in full (rest from reference TRBV5-1 and TRBJ2-1): KAGVTQTPRYLIKTRGQQVTLSCSPISGHRSVSWYQQTPGQGLQFLFEYFSETQRNKGNFPGRFSGRQFSNSRSEMNVSTLELGDSALYLCASSLGGQGNVNEQFFGPGTRLTVL.

This clonotype has just a few counts. The rearrangement joins TRBV20-1 to TRBJ2-5; TRBD2 matches 7 bases. This CDR3 has 16 amino acids. Losses at the gene ends were 0 bases for V and 2 bases for J; bases not matched to a gene: 9. Germline CDR1 and CDR2: DFQATT and SNEGSKA (reference sequence). The CDR3 DNA is TGCAGTGCTAGAGATGTTAACGGGAGGAGGCAAGAGACCCAGTACTTC. Translated, it gives CSARDVNGRRQETQYF.

This clonotype was detected many times. Because it lacks the conserved phenylalanine or tryptophan at the end, this CDR3 is likely a read error. The limits of the CDR3 on the DNA are not certain, so only TCRdb's listed CDR3 is given. The chain couples TRBV7-9 to TRBJ2-1. A total of 16 residues make up the CDR3, ends included. CDR1 is SEHNR, CDR2 FQNEAQ, per germline (reference sequence). CDR3 in amino acids: CASSLLGISTYNEHFG.

This chain connects TRBV6-1 to TRBJ2-1; 8 bases line up with TRBD2. The CDR3 is 15 amino acids. Germline CDR1 is MNHNS and CDR2 is SASEGT. With V trimmed by 6 bases and J by 2 bases, 6 bases remained unmatched. This chain's CDR3 is CASRERAGAYNEQFF. CDR3 bases: TGTGCCAGCAGGGAGAGAGCGGGGGCCTACAATGAGCAGTTCTTC.

The rearrangement joins TRBV28 to TRBJ2-1; tentatively, D is TRBD1 (5 bases). This CDR3 region has 15 residues. Germline V gene data show CDR1 as MDHEN and CDR2 as SYDVKM. V was trimmed by 4 bases and J by 0 bases, leaving 10 bases between them. The DNA of the CDR3 is TGTGCCAGCAGTTCCCAGGGATTCTCCTACAATGAGCAGTTCTTC. Translation gives CASSSQGFSYNEQFF.

DNA of the CDR3: TGTGCCAGCAGTGAAGGCAGTCGGGGCTACGAGCAGTACTTC. Translated, it gives CASSEGSRGYEQYF. This chain connects TRBV6-1 to TRBJ2-7, with D tentatively TRBD2 (5 bases). CDR3 length equals 14 residues. V lost 1 base to trimming and J lost 3 bases, with 10 bases between them. From germline, CDR1 is MNHNS and CDR2 SASEGT.

This rearrangement joins TRBV25-1 to TRBJ2-1; D not resolved. The ends were cut back, 0 bases at V and 10 bases at J, with 10 bases in the middle. Germline V lookup: CDR1 MGHDK, CDR2 SYGVNS. This CDR3 contains 13 residues. CDR3 protein: CASSEYKLREQFF. The CDR3 coding sequence is TGTGCCAGCAGTGAATATAAACTCAGGGAGCAGTTCTTC.

The rearrangement uses TRBV12-3 or TRBV12-4 and TRBJ2-5; TRBD2 matches 11 bases. The CDR3 extends over 16 amino acids. V lost 5 bases, J lost 1 base, and 6 bases stayed unmatched. DNA of the CDR3: TGTGCCAGCAGTCCAGGGACTAGCGGTCTCCAAGAGACCCAGTACTTC. Translated: CASSPGTSGLQETQYF.

With respect to this clonotype: The junction shows a germline mismatch at one end, possibly a read error. In nucleotides, the CDR3 is TGTGCCAGCAGTGCATGGTCTGGGCAGCCCAAGCTTTTT. Protein sequence: CASSAWSGQPKLF. This chain connects TRBV27 to TRBJ1-5; no reliable D call. Germline values: CDR1 MNHEY, CDR2 SMNVEV (reference sequence). The CDR3 has 13 amino acids.

By proportion, this clonotype is medium-sized. CDR3 amino acids: CASSGGTRYEQYF. CDR3 DNA: TGCGCCAGCAGCGGTGGGACACGCTACGAGCAGTACTTC. The gene calls are TRBV5-1 and TRBJ2-7, with D perhaps matching TRBD1 (6 bases). CDR3 size: 13 residues. Germline loops: CDR1 SGHRS, CDR2 YFSETQ. Trimming stripped 4 bases from V and 3 bases from J, with 11 bases between. The complete variable domain, with remaining parts taken from reference TRBV5-1 and TRBJ2-7, reads KAGVTQTPRYLIKTRGQQVTLSCSPISGHRSVSWYQQTPGQGLQFLFEYFSETQRNKGNFPGRFSGRQFSNSRSEMNVSTLELGDSALYLCASSGGTRYEQYFGPGTRLTVT.

For this clonotype: The conserved phenylalanine or tryptophan normally closing the CDR3 is absent here, so this likely arose from a read error. The DNA is left out, because the CDR3 cannot be placed on it with certainty; the CDR3 is given as TCRdb lists it. The chain carries TRBV7-4 and TRBJ2-1. Germline loops: CDR1 SGHVT, CDR2 SQSDAQ. The CDR3 has 16 residues if both end residues are counted. CDR3 residues: CASSFLGRSTYNEPFL.

The chain joins TRBV29-1 to TRBJ2-1, with a possible D match to TRBD2 (6 bases). V lost 3 bases to trimming and J lost 3 bases, with 15 bases between them. The V gene's germline CDR1 is SQVTM and CDR2 ANQGSEA. The CDR3 length is 15 residues. CDR3 bases: TGCAGCGTTGAGACTAGTTTGACCCTCTACAATGAGCAGTTCTTC. Protein product: CSVETSLTLYNEQFF.

This clonotype was seen just once. The chain couples TRBV6-1 to TRBJ1-2, with 8 bases that match TRBD1. Trimming took 2 bases from V and 4 from J; bases not matched to a gene: 6. The length of the CDR3 is 15 residues. The V gene's germline CDR1 is MNHNS and CDR2 SASEGT. The CDR3 sequence: CASSELRTGSYGYTF. The CDR3 nucleotides are TGTGCCAGCAGTGAATTAAGGACAGGGAGCTATGGCTACACCTTC.

On this clonotype: This CDR3 fails to terminate in the conserved phenylalanine or tryptophan, so it likely reflects a read error. Because the CDR3's place on the DNA is in doubt, the DNA is left out and the CDR3 is given as listed by TCRdb. The chain has TRBV6-6 and TRBJ1-1. From germline, CDR1 is MNHNY and CDR2 SVGAGI (reference sequence). The CDR3 spans 12 residues, counting both ends. The CDR3 reads CASTWVRTEAVC.

The chain is built from TRBV7-9 and TRBJ1-1; a possible D gene is TRBD1 (6 bases). Trimming took 3 bases from V and 6 from J, leaving 17 bases between them. The germline V gene encodes CDR1 SEHNR and CDR2 FQNEAQ (reference sequence). CDR3 length equals 15 residues. The CDR3 sequence: CASSLHLGARPEAFF. The CDR3 DNA is TGTGCCAGCAGCTTGCATCTGGGGGCGCGACCTGAAGCTTTCTTT.

The V gene is TRBV6-8, the J gene TRBJ1-5; D is undetermined. Trimming removed 6 bases from V and 5 bases from J, with 11 bases in between. Germline CDR1 and CDR2: MNHGY and SAAAGT. This CDR3 region has 13 residues. The CDR3 nucleotides are TGTGCCAGCAGCTCGGTAGGCTATCAGCCCCAGCATTTT. Its protein product is CASSSVGYQPQHF.

This clonotype was seen a handful of times. The rearrangement links TRBV2 to TRBJ1-5, with no clear D. The V gene lost 2 bases and the J gene lost 3 bases, with 8 bases spanning the gap. Germline assignment: CDR1 SNHLY and CDR2 FYNNEI. The CDR3 sequence is 14 residues long. CDR3 region: CASSELTANQPQHF. Here the CDR3 DNA reads TGTGCCAGCAGTGAACTTACGGCCAATCAGCCCCAGCATTTT.

This clonotype was counted only a few times. J is TRBJ2-5 and V is TRBV3-1, with D hard to call. V lost 4 bases, J lost 2 bases, and 11 bases lay in between. In germline, CDR1 is LGHDT, CDR2 YNNKEL (reference sequence). The CDR3 loop spans 14 amino acids. The CDR3 sequence: CASSLRTAQETQYF. The CDR3 bases are TGTGCCAGCAGCCTTCGGACCGCACAAGAGACCCAGTACTTC.

A note on this clonotype: At one end, the junction sequence differs from germline, possibly due to a read error. This chain links TRBV4-1 with TRBJ2-1, with a tentative D call TRBD1 (5 bases). The germline gives CDR1 MGHRA, CDR2 YSYEKL. The CDR3 has 16 amino acids. The CDR3 DNA sequence: TGTGCCAGCAGCCAAGATCGGCTAGACAGATACAATGAGCAGTTCTTC. Amino acids: CASSQDRLDRYNEQFF.

The J gene is TRBJ2-1, the V gene TRBV12-3 or TRBV12-4, with D unclear. Deletions cut 10 bases from V and 1 base from J, with 32 bases between. The CDR3 extends over 20 amino acids. The CDR3 region is CAISSLSFLGGERSYNEQFF. In DNA, the CDR3 is TGTGCCATCAGCTCCCTAAGCTTCCTTGGTGGAGAAAGGTCCTACAATGAGCAGTTCTTC.

In the case of this clonotype: This CDR3 is missing its conserved last phenylalanine or tryptophan, likely due to a read error. The DNA is left out, because the CDR3 cannot be placed on it with certainty; the CDR3 is given as TCRdb lists it. V usage is TRBV7-9 and J usage is TRBJ2-1. The CDR3 has 16 amino acids, counting both end residues. Germline CDR1 is SEHNR and CDR2 is FQNEAQ (reference sequence). This CDR3 reads CASSLIGVSSYKEQLC.